This T cell receptor (beta chain) was captured in a study of blood T cell repertoires in COVID-19. About the study: Acute and convalescent COVID-19 specimens originated in the United States, Italy and Spain. The cDNA or gDNA used as material had been derived from T cells, B-cell-depleted T cells, or PBMCs.

Trimming removed 6 bases from V and 1 base from J, with 13 bases in between. The CDR3 is 15 residues long. Germline V gene sequence: CDR1 MNHEY, CDR2 SVGAGI. Authors' analysis steps: Amplifying reference gene primers gave estimates of nucleated cell counts. Generated by immunoSEQ multiplex PCR, the TCRdb table keeps only in-frame clones and is missing some. Clone size and V and J calls were adopted from that table, with D and trimming inferred from the DNA. The repertoire has approximately 260,000 clones, 70% to 90% of them found once; the top ten carry less than 4.5%. The sample consisted of peripheral blood. The gene calls are TRBV6-5 and TRBJ1-3; D possibly corresponds to TRBD1 (6 bases). The sequence was obtained from a man aged 18 to 30 with active or convalescent COVID-19. The CDR3 bases are TGTGCCAGCAGCCGATACAGGGATTCTGGAAACACCATATATTTT. Translated: CASSRYRDSGNTIYF.